Below, one T cell receptor (beta chain) is given with its context. Its antigen remains unidentified. J lost 0 bases, V lost 3 bases, and 7 bases had no gene match. The CDR3 covers 17 residues. Germline CDR1 reads LGHDT; CDR2 reads YNNKEL (reference sequence). Treatment of the sample: roughly 19 received Ad26.COV2.S at low or high dose, single or two shots; roughly 5 received placebo; per-sample allocation not given. Material that was analyzed had been drawn on day 63 after the first vaccine or placebo injection. This entry comes from a study of Ad26.COV2.S vaccination and SARS-CoV-2 variants. General study points: An underestimation of total T cell responses may have resulted from the TCR breadth and depth analyses.

Clones were sequenced by immunoSEQ multiplex PCR, and TCRdb holds only the in-frame ones, with some missing. The data show about 420,000 clones, roughly 88% seen once. The specimen was peripheral blood, collected in a trial of Ad26.COV2.S vaccine versus placebo. The receptor's source is a person between 18 and 60 years old who received the Ad26.COV2.S COVID-19 vaccine or a placebo. The V call is TRBV3-1 (or the pseudogene TRBV3-2), the J call TRBJ1-3; 8 bases agree with TRBD1. CDR3: CASSQYRGAPSGNTIYF. DNA of the CDR3: TGTGCCAGCAGCCAGTACAGGGGGGCCCCCTCTGGAAACACCATATATTTT.